This TCR beta chain came from a study of T cells in Graves' hyperthyroidism and ophthalmopathy. The wider study: Peripheral blood was collected at initial diagnosis, before any treatment.

This clonotype was seen more than once but under ten times. Its antigen is currently unknown. RNA transcripts gave rise to amplified TCR beta CDR3 regions. First-round RT-PCR with HTBI primers amplified the TCR CDR3 region. TCRdb re-called the multiplex PCR reads through MiXCR, storing one row per CDR3 protein. The table lists hundreds of thousands of distinct CDR3 sequences, about 20% of them singletons. The CDR3 has 16 residues. CDR1 and CDR2 from the germline V gene are PRHDT and FYEKMQ (reference sequence). V was shortened by 6 bases and J by 1 base, with 18 bases between the two germline ends. Study conclusions and caveats: From stable hyperthyroidism, ophthalmopathy was set apart by a 13 V-J model. Blood also held most thyroid clonotypes expanded beyond 0.001.

The diagnostic basis comprised clinical symptoms, serum thyroxine and TRAb, thyroid ultrasound and orbital computed tomography. The origin of this receptor is a man aged 40-49 years with Graves' ophthalmopathy. This rearrangement joins TRBV13 to TRBJ1-2; D uncertain. Specimen: blood. The CDR3 here is CASRGRVYPFNYGYTF. Here the CDR3 DNA reads TGTGCCAGCAGGGGCCGGGTCTACCCTTTTAACTATGGCTACACCTTC.